This entry lists 16 T cell receptor beta chains sequenced from one sample in a study of identical twins. TCRdb re-called the 5' RACE reads through MiXCR, storing one row per CDR3 protein. There are about 720,000 distinct CDR3 sequences in the sample; approximately 9% occur only once, and 0.98% lies in the top ten. These data also formed part of another study, on yellow fever vaccine responses in identical twins.

The sequenced sample consisted of PBMCs. These TCRs come from a woman under 30 in good health.

This clonotype was found a few times. The genes are TRBV20-1 and TRBJ2-7; D unresolved. The CDR3 is 11 amino acids. Germline CDR1 DFQATT, CDR2 SNEGSKA (reference sequence). V was trimmed by 6 bases and J by 2 bases, leaving 8 bases between them. The CDR3 sequence is CSAPSTYEQYF. Here the CDR3 DNA reads TGCAGTGCACCCTCTACCTACGAGCAGTACTTC.

V gene TRBV27 combines with J gene TRBJ2-1; D is ambiguous. V dropped 2 bases and J dropped 6 bases, with 8 bases sitting between them. Germline CDR1 and CDR2: MNHEY and SMNVEV (reference sequence). The CDR3 contains 13 residues. Here the CDR3 reads CASSLVSANEQFF. For the CDR3, the DNA is TGTGCCAGCAGTTTAGTAAGCGCCAATGAGCAGTTCTTC.

This clonotype was seen at least ten times. V usage is TRBV5-4 and J usage is TRBJ2-1, with TRBD1 matching over 9 bases. Germline V gene data show CDR1 as SGHNT and CDR2 as YYREEE (reference sequence). CDR3 length: 16 amino acids. The junction had 8 bases not matched to a gene; V was cut back by 0 bases and J by 7 bases. The CDR3 nucleotides are TGTGCCAGCAGCTTGGACCCCGGGACAGGGAAAAATGAGCAGTTCTTC. Protein sequence: CASSLDPGTGKNEQFF.

This chain links TRBV12-3 or TRBV12-4 with TRBJ1-2; 7 bases are shared with TRBD1. With V trimmed by 6 bases and J by 5 bases, 15 bases remained unmatched. The CDR3 extends over 16 amino acids. The CDR3 coding sequence is TGTGCCAGCAGGGGACGGACAGGTCTTTATCCATATGGCTACACCTTC. It specifies CASRGRTGLYPYGYTF.

This clonotype was detected a few times. The rearrangement links TRBV5-1 to TRBJ2-3; D uncertain. V lost 2 bases and J lost 0, with 13 bases in between. Germline V gene lookup returns CDR1 SGHRS and CDR2 YFSETQ. This CDR3 contains 16 residues. CDR3: CASSFGSSTSTDTQYF. The CDR3 DNA reads as TGCGCCAGCAGCTTCGGTAGCAGCACTAGCACAGATACGCAGTATTTT.

The J gene is TRBJ2-7, the V gene TRBV12-3 or TRBV12-4; D possibly corresponds to TRBD2 (7 bases). V was trimmed by 5 bases and J by 5 bases, leaving 13 bases between them. This CDR3 has 13 residues. Written as DNA, the CDR3 is TGTGCCAGCAGTCAAGGGGGGGCCCACGAGCAGTACTTC. It specifies CASSQGGAHEQYF.

The CDR3 here is CASSRQALAGGRAKNIQYF. CDR3 sequence (DNA): TGTGCCAGCAGCCGCCAGGCTCTAGCGGGGGGTCGAGCCAAAAACATTCAGTACTTC. The genes are TRBV3-1 and TRBJ2-4; TRBD2 agrees at 11 bases. Germline V gives CDR1 LGHDT, CDR2 YNNKEL (reference sequence). This CDR3 contains 19 residues. Losses at the gene ends were 4 bases for V and 0 bases for J; bases not matched to a gene: 11.

This clonotype appeared many times. CDR3 region: CSARDMNLGLDTDTQYF. The CDR3 coding sequence is TGCAGTGCTAGAGATATGAACTTGGGACTAGATACAGATACGCAGTATTTT. The chain couples TRBV20-1 to TRBJ2-3; 8 bases map to TRBD2. Germline V gene data show CDR1 as DFQATT and CDR2 as SNEGSKA (reference sequence). This CDR3 spans 17 amino acids. Trimming took 0 bases from V and 3 from J; bases not matched to a gene: 11.

This clonotype turned up a few times. This chain links TRBV7-8 with TRBJ2-2; D possibly matches TRBD1 or TRBD2 (5 bases each). V lost 5 bases, J lost 2 bases, and 12 bases lay in between. The CDR3 totals 15 residues. The germline V gene has CDR1 SGHVS and CDR2 FQNEAQ. Here the CDR3 DNA reads TGTGCCAGCAGCCCCCGGGACGTCAACACCGGGGAGCTGTTTTTT. It specifies CASSPRDVNTGELFF.

This clonotype has only a few counts. One end of the junction fails to match germline, which may point to a read error. The chain joins TRBV7-6 to TRBJ2-5; D is perhaps TRBD1 or TRBD2 (6 bases each). Germline V gene data show CDR1 as SGHVS and CDR2 as FNYEAQ. The CDR3 contains 15 residues. The CDR3 here is CASMSRGGLQESQYF. CDR3 nucleotides: TGTGCCAGCATGTCCCGAGGGGGGCTCCAAGAGAGCCAGTACTTC.

This clonotype was seen a handful of times. The chain couples TRBV12-3 or TRBV12-4 to TRBJ2-6, with D possibly TRBD1 on 5 matching bases. V gave up 3 bases and J gave up 8 bases, with 8 bases separating them. The CDR3 consists of 13 residues. The CDR3 DNA reads TGTGCCAGCAGTTTCCAGGGTTCCAACGTCCTGACTTTC. Its translation: CASSFQGSNVLTF.

This sequence joins TRBV5-5 and TRBJ1-1, with TRBD1 matching 7 bases. Germline V CDR1 and CDR2: SGHKS, YYEKEE (reference sequence). The CDR3 runs 15 residues. J lost 0 bases, V lost 4 bases, and 6 bases had no gene match. This CDR3 is CASSPLTGVNTEAFF. The CDR3 bases are TGTGCCAGCAGCCCCCTAACAGGGGTGAACACTGAAGCTTTCTTT.

This clonotype was observed a few times. The DNA of the CDR3 is TGTGCCAGCAGGGTTCCGGGAACTCATACGCAGTATTTT. Translated, it gives CASRVPGTHTQYF. The chain is built from TRBV25-1 and TRBJ2-3; possible D gene TRBD2, 5 bases. V gave up 6 bases and J gave up 7 bases, with 14 bases separating them. This CDR3 region has 13 residues. Germline-derived CDR1 and CDR2 are MGHDK and SYGVNS.

V is TRBV4-3 and J is TRBJ2-7; TRBD1 agrees at 8 bases. Trimming took 0 bases from V and 9 from J; bases not matched to a gene: 7. Per germline, CDR1 LGHNA and CDR2 YSLEER. There are 14 residues in the CDR3. The CDR3 spells CASSQDRTGPSQYF. As DNA, the CDR3 is TGCGCCAGCAGCCAAGATAGGACAGGGCCCTCGCAGTACTTC.

In its sample, this clonotype was seen many times. This chain links TRBV7-9 with TRBJ1-1; D unclear. V was trimmed by 9 bases and J by 0 bases, leaving 11 bases between them. This CDR3 spans 13 amino acids. Per germline, CDR1 SEHNR and CDR2 FQNEAQ (reference sequence). CDR3 sequence (DNA): TGTGCCAGACCGGGAAGTCTGAACACTGAAGCTTTCTTT. Protein sequence: CARPGSLNTEAFF.

This chain joins TRBV7-9 and TRBJ2-4; 8 positions agree with TRBD1. J gave up 12 bases and V 5 bases, and 9 bases lay outside the gene matches. The CDR3 has 13 amino acids. CDR1 is SEHNR and CDR2 is FQNEAQ in the germline V gene (reference sequence). CDR3 sequence reads: CASSPRTGQGQYF. As DNA, the CDR3 is TGTGCCAGCAGCCCTAGGACTGGACAGGGTCAGTACTTC.